Listed here are 23 T cell receptor beta chains from one sample, sequenced in a study of blood T cell repertoires in COVID-19 (dated by TCRdb to 2018 to 2020). Library preparation employed the immunoSEQ multiplex PCR assay. TCRdb obtained this table from immuneACCESS and retained in-frame rearrangements with V and J assigned. These tables miss some clones; where compared with another copy, unresolved V genes account for less than half of the shortfall, and the remainder is unexplained. The sample includes fewer than 300,000 clones, with roughly 88% observed a single time. The ten largest make up about 2.3% of the sample. Sequenced material: PBMCs or T cells enriched from blood (not recorded which). The receptors shown here come from a woman aged 40 to 50 with acute COVID-19.

The rearrangement uses TRBV5-1 and TRBJ1-1, with D hard to call. This CDR3 contains 13 residues. The germline V and J ends were trimmed by 2 bases and 7 bases, with 12 bases remaining between them. Germline lookup yields CDR1 SGHRS and CDR2 YFSETQ. CDR3 nucleotides: TGCGCCAGCAGCTTCGTACAACGGGATGAAGCTTTCTTT. Amino acid sequence: CASSFVQRDEAFF.

The chain joins TRBV28 to TRBJ1-2, with 8 bases that match TRBD1. V lost 6 bases and J lost 2; bases outside the gene matches: 5. The germline V gene encodes CDR1 MDHEN and CDR2 SYDVKM. CDR3 size: 14 residues. The CDR3 here is CASSPTGGNYGYTF. The CDR3 DNA reads TGTGCCAGCAGCCCCACAGGGGGGAACTATGGCTACACCTTC.

The chain links TRBV30 to TRBJ1-3; possible D gene TRBD1, 5 bases. This CDR3 is 13 amino acids long. Germline loops: CDR1 GTSNPN, CDR2 SVGIG (reference sequence). V lost 4 bases, J lost 7 bases, and 14 bases lay in between. The chain's CDR3 is CAWIQGRANTIYF. In DNA, the CDR3 is TGTGCCTGGATTCAGGGCAGGGCCAACACCATATATTTT.

The J gene is TRBJ2-2, the V gene TRBV5-4; D uncertain. The CDR3 covers 16 residues. V gave up 0 bases and J gave up 1 base, with 10 bases separating them. Germline V lookup: CDR1 SGHNT, CDR2 YYREEE (reference sequence). The CDR3 sequence: CASSLARVENTGELFF. DNA for the CDR3: TGTGCCAGCAGCTTGGCCCGGGTAGAGAACACCGGGGAGCTGTTTTTT.

The chain joins TRBV19 to TRBJ1-2; 8 bases match TRBD1. The CDR3 is 14 amino acids. V was clipped by 5 bases and J by 7 bases; unmatched bases: 9. From germline, CDR1 is LNHDA and CDR2 SQIVND (reference sequence). The CDR3 DNA is TGTGCCAGTAGTCGTGGGACAGGCTTCTCTGGCTACACCTTC. This codes for CASSRGTGFSGYTF.

The chain is built from TRBV7-2 and TRBJ2-2, with TRBD2 matching 8 bases. This CDR3 has 16 residues. J lost 5 bases, V lost 4 bases, and 9 bases had no gene match. Germline assignment: CDR1 SGHTA and CDR2 FQGNSA. The CDR3 loop is CASSSGTGGKTGELFF. The CDR3 bases are TGTGCCAGCAGCTCCGGGACGGGGGGGAAAACCGGGGAGCTGTTTTTT.

The chain combines TRBV9 with TRBJ2-3; a weak D match, TRBD1 (6 bases). CDR3 length: 17 amino acids. With 0 bases removed from V and 6 bases from J, the gap between germline ends came to 20 bases. Germline V gene lookup returns CDR1 SGDLS and CDR2 YYNGEE. For the CDR3, the DNA is TGTGCCAGCAGCGTAGTTGGTGGGGGCCAAACGTTGGATACGCAGTATTTT. As protein: CASSVVGGGQTLDTQYF.

This chain links TRBV5-3 with TRBJ2-7, with no clear D. TRBV5-3 has ORF status, its function being uncertain. The CDR3 is 15 residues long. V lost 6 bases to trimming and J lost 3 bases, with 19 bases between them. The CDR3 sequence is CARKVADYRNYEQYF. In DNA, the CDR3 is TGTGCCAGAAAGGTGGCGGATTACCGCAACTACGAGCAGTACTTC.

V gene TRBV6-5 combines with J gene TRBJ1-5; a possible D gene is TRBD1 (6 bases). CDR1 is MNHEY and CDR2 is SVGAGI in the germline V gene. The CDR3 runs to 13 residues. V was clipped by 6 bases and J by 10 bases, with 16 bases between them. The chain's CDR3 is CASSPQQGEPQHF. CDR3 in DNA: TGTGCCAGCAGCCCCCAACAGGGTGAACCCCAGCATTTT.

The V gene is TRBV6-5, the J gene TRBJ1-6, with no clear D. Trimming stripped 7 bases from V and 0 bases from J, with 7 bases between. Per germline, CDR1 MNHEY and CDR2 SVGAGI. The CDR3 is 14 amino acids. The DNA for the CDR3 is TGTGCCAGCAAGCGGAGCTCCTATAATTCACCCCTCCACTTT. It translates to CASKRSSYNSPLHF.

V is TRBV7-9 and J is TRBJ2-7, with TRBD2 as a possible D gene (7 bases). V was clipped by 5 bases and J by 0 bases, with 17 bases between them. The CDR3 has 16 amino acids. Germline CDR1 and CDR2: SEHNR and FQNEAQ (reference sequence). The CDR3 nucleotides read TGTGCCAGCAGCCCATTCAGGGGACTATCCTCCTACGAGCAGTACTTC. It codes for CASSPFRGLSSYEQYF.

The CDR3: CAWSGVTGELFF. The CDR3 coding sequence is TGTGCCTGGAGTGGCGTCACCGGGGAGCTGTTTTTT. The chain carries TRBV30 and TRBJ2-2; D gene ambiguous. V was shortened by 1 base and J by 4 bases, with 4 bases between the two germline ends. From germline, CDR1 is GTSNPN and CDR2 SVGIG (reference sequence). This CDR3 spans 12 amino acids.

V is TRBV18 and J is TRBJ1-3; tentatively, D is TRBD1 (5 bases). V gave up 8 bases and J gave up 8 bases, with 13 bases separating them. The germline V gene has CDR1 KGHSH and CDR2 LQKENI. This CDR3 contains 12 residues. CDR3 sequence (DNA): TGTGCCAGCACTCAAGGGGAATACACCATATATTTT. It specifies CASTQGEYTIYF.

CDR3 protein: CASETGAYQETQYF. CDR3 DNA: TGTGCCAGTGAGACAGGAGCCTACCAAGAGACCCAGTACTTC. The rearrangement uses TRBV28 and TRBJ2-5, with D perhaps matching TRBD1 (6 bases). The CDR3 has 14 amino acids. V shed 9 bases and J shed 0 bases, with 14 bases lying between them. Germline CDR1 reads MDHEN; CDR2 reads SYDVKM.

The chain carries TRBV7-2 and TRBJ2-1, with 7 bases lining up with TRBD1. Germline-derived CDR1 and CDR2 are SGHTA and FQGNSA. This CDR3 is 16 amino acids long. J lost 4 bases, V lost 1 base, and 7 bases had no gene match. The CDR3 sequence is CASSLDRGHGYNEQFF. The CDR3 region has the DNA TGTGCCAGCAGCTTAGATAGGGGGCACGGATACAATGAGCAGTTCTTC.

The chain joins TRBV5-8 to TRBJ2-1; TRBD2 matches 14 bases. The CDR3 has 16 residues. Germline V gene lookup returns CDR1 SGHTS and CDR2 YDEGEE. Trimming took 6 bases from V and 8 from J; bases not matched to a gene: 10. The CDR3, as DNA: TGTGCCAGCAACCAGGGAGGGACTAGCGGGAGCTATGAGCAGTTCTTC. This gives the protein CASNQGGTSGSYEQFF.

This sequence joins TRBV29-1 and TRBJ1-4; D gene ambiguous. The CDR3 extends over 14 amino acids. Between the trimmed V and J ends, which lost 2 bases and 10 bases, there was a span of 17 bases. The germline gives CDR1 SQVTM, CDR2 ANQGSEA. The DNA of the CDR3 is TGCAGCGTTGAAACCGACTGGCAGAGTGGAAAACTGTTTTTT. This codes for CSVETDWQSGKLFF.

This sequence joins TRBV5-4 and TRBJ1-3; 10 nucleotides match TRBD1. Germline V gene lookup returns CDR1 SGHNT and CDR2 YYREEE (reference sequence). This CDR3 region has 15 residues. J lost 4 bases, V lost 3 bases, and 4 bases had no gene match. CDR3 region: CASSYGQGEGNTIYF. CDR3 bases: TGTGCCAGCAGCTACGGACAGGGGGAAGGAAACACCATATATTTT.

The chain has TRBV11-3 and TRBJ1-4; weak D call: TRBD1 (6 bases). The germline V gene encodes CDR1 SGHNT and CDR2 YENEEA. This CDR3 has 15 amino acids. V lost 1 base and J 4 bases, leaving 10 bases between the germline ends. Here the CDR3 reads CASSLGTGRNEKLFF. CDR3 coding DNA: TGTGCCAGCAGCTTAGGAACAGGGCGTAATGAAAAACTGTTTTTT.

This clone was found once. The J gene is TRBJ2-2, the V gene TRBV6-5, with TRBD2 matching 11 bases. Germline assignment: CDR1 MNHEY and CDR2 SVGAGI. J was trimmed by 4 bases and V by 2 bases; bases with no gene match: 3. The CDR3 covers 16 residues. The CDR3 sequence: CASSYQGLAATGELFF. The CDR3 DNA sequence: TGTGCCAGCAGTTACCAGGGACTAGCGGCCACCGGGGAGCTGTTTTTT.

The gene calls are TRBV14 and TRBJ2-7; the match to TRBD2 covers 9 bases. V lost 4 bases, J lost 0 bases, and 13 bases stayed unmatched. Germline V gives CDR1 SGHDN, CDR2 FVKESK. This CDR3 contains 18 residues. CDR3 amino acids: CASSPYISGRTTSYEQYF. The CDR3 bases are TGTGCCAGCAGCCCATACATAAGCGGGAGGACCACCTCCTACGAGCAGTACTTC.

The chain has TRBV6-2 or TRBV6-3 and TRBJ1-4; TRBD1 is a possible D gene (6 bases). CDR1 is MNHEY, CDR2 SVGEGT, per germline. Trimming shortened V by 6 bases and J by 4 bases, and 12 bases separated the two germline ends. The length of the CDR3 is 14 residues. The CDR3, as DNA: TGTGCCAGCAGCCAGGGGCAGAATAATGAAAAACTGTTTTTT. Its translation is CASSQGQNNEKLFF.

This chain uses TRBV6-5 with TRBJ1-5; 7 nucleotides align to TRBD1. The trim removed 6 bases at V and 1 base at J, leaving 3 bases unmatched. The CDR3 spans 14 residues. The germline V gene has CDR1 MNHEY and CDR2 SVGAGI. The CDR3 reads CASRQGRSNQPQHF. The CDR3 DNA reads TGTGCCAGCAGACAGGGGAGAAGCAATCAGCCCCAGCATTTT.